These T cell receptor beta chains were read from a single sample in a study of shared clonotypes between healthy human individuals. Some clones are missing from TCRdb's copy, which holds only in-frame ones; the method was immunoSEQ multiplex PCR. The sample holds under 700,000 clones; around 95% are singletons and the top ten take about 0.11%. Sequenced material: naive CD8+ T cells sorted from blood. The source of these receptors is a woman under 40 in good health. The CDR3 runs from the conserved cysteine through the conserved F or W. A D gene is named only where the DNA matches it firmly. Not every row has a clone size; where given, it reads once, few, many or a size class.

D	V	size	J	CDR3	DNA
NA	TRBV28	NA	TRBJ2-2	CASRDTGELFF	TGTGCCAGCCGGGACACCGGGGAGCTGTTTTTT
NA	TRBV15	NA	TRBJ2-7	CATMAGHSYEQYF	TGTGCCACCATGGCTGGACACTCCTACGAGCAGTACTTC
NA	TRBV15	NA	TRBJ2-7	CATSRGAGEQYF	TGTGCCACCAGCAGAGGTGCTGGCGAGCAGTACTTC
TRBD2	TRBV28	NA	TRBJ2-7	CASSQARDYPSYEQYF	TGTGCCAGCAGTCAGGCTCGGGACTACCCTTCCTACGAGCAGTACTTC
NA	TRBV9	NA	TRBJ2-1	CASSVASRLNEQFF	TGTGCCAGCAGCGTAGCTAGTCGGCTCAATGAGCAGTTCTTC
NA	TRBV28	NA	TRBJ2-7	CASRAGTDSYEQYF	TGTGCCAGCAGAGCCGGGACGGACTCCTACGAGCAGTACTTC
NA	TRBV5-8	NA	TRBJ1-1	CASSLMYTTPNTEAFF	TGTGCCAGCAGCTTAATGTATACCACTCCGAACACTGAAGCTTTCTTT
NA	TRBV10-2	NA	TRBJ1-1	CASSESHGSTEAFF	TGCGCCAGCAGTGAGTCGCATGGAAGCACTGAAGCTTTCTTT
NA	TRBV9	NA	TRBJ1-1	CASSAGGPGITEAFF	TGTGCCAGCAGCGCGGGCGGGCCGGGAATCACTGAAGCTTTCTTT
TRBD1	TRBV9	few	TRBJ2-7	CASSGTGDEQYF	TGTGCCAGCAGCGGGACAGGGGACGAGCAGTACTTC
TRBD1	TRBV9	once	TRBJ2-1	CASQATGGYNEQFF	TGTGCCAGCCAAGCGACAGGGGGGTACAATGAGCAGTTCTTC
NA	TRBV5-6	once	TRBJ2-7	CASSFQGTYEQYF	TGTGCCAGCAGCTTCCAAGGCACCTACGAGCAGTACTTC
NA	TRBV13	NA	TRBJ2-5	CASSLGTQETQYF	TGTGCCAGCAGCTTGGGCACACAAGAGACCCAGTACTTC
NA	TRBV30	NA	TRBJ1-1	CAWSVGVGVFTEAFF	TGTGCCTGGAGTGTAGGGGTTGGGGTATTCACTGAAGCTTTCTTT
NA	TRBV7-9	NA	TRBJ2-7	CASSSGLSYEQYF	TGTGCCAGCAGCTCGGGACTTTCCTACGAGCAGTACTTC
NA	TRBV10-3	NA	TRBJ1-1	CAISELGRGGRNTEAFF	TGTGCCATCAGTGAGTTAGGTCGGGGTGGGAGGAACACTGAAGCTTTCTTT
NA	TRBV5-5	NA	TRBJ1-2	CASSFFGGQDGYTF	TGTGCCAGCAGCTTTTTTGGGGGGCAGGATGGCTACACCTTC
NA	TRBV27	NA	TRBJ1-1	CASSPQNFPTEAFF	TGTGCCAGCAGTCCTCAGAATTTCCCCACTGAAGCTTTCTTT
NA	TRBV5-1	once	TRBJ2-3	CASTGAGPDTQYF	TGCGCCAGTACAGGAGCAGGGCCAGATACGCAGTATTTT
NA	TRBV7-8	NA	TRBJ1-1	CASSFGRLAEAFF	TGTGCCAGCAGCTTTGGGCGTCTAGCTGAAGCTTTCTTT
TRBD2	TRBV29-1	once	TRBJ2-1	CSVSGGRASGEQFF	TGCAGCGTTTCGGGCGGGAGGGCCTCAGGTGAGCAGTTCTTC
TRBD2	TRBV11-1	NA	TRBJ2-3	CASSLKFSGAGSRGDTQYF	TGTGCCAGCAGCTTAAAGTTTTCTGGAGCGGGAAGTCGGGGGGATACGCAGTATTTT
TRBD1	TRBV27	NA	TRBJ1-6	CASSPVGQPNSPLHF	TGTGCCAGCAGTCCGGTGGGACAGCCCAATTCACCCCTCCACTTT
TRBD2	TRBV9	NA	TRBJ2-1	CASSVGGLAPPDEQFF	TGTGCCAGCAGCGTAGGGGGACTAGCCCCCCCGGATGAGCAGTTCTTC
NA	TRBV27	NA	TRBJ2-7	CASSLQGPYEQYF	TGTGCCAGCAGTTTACAGGGGCCCTACGAGCAGTACTTC
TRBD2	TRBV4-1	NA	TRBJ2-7	CASSLSLAGVVYEQYF	TGCGCCAGCAGCCTAAGTTTAGCGGGAGTAGTTTACGAGCAGTACTTC
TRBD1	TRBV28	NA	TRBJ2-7	CASSLVGQNYEQYF	TGTGCCAGCAGTTTGGTGGGACAGAACTACGAGCAGTACTTC
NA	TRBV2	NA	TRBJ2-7	CASSSANGYEQYF	TGTGCCAGCAGTTCAGCAAATGGTTACGAGCAGTACTTC